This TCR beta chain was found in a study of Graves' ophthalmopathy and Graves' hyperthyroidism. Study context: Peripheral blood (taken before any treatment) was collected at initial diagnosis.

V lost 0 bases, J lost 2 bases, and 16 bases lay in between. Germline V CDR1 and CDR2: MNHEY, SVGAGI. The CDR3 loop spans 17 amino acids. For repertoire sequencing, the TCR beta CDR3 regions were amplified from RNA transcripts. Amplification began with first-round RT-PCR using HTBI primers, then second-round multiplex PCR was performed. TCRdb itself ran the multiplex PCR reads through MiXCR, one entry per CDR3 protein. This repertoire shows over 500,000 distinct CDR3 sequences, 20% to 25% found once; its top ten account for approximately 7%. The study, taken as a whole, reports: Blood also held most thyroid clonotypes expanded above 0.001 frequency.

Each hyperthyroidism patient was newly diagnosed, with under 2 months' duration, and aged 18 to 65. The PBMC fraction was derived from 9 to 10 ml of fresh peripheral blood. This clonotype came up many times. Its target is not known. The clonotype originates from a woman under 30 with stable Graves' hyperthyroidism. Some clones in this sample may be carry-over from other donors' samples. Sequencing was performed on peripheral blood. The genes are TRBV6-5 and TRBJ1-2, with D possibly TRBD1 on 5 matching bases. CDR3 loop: CASSYSISGAGNYGYTF. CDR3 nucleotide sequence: TGTGCCAGCAGTTACTCGATATCCGGGGCGGGAAACTATGGCTACACCTTC.